Presented here are 13 T cell receptor beta chains from one specimen sequenced in a study of CD8 T cells in ankylosing spondylitis. Whole-study findings and limits: A TCR beta motif made of 7 to 9 highly homologous variants seemed typical of ankylosing spondylitis blood.

Antigens of these TCRs are unknown. TCRdb itself ran the 5' RACE reads through MiXCR, one entry per CDR3 protein. The sample has just under 550,000 distinct CDR3 sequences; approximately 12% are singletons. The specimen was blood, either unsorted or a sorted T cell fraction (not recorded which). The receptors were sampled from a male donor with ankylosing spondylitis.

There are a few counts of this clonotype. The chain uses TRBV3-1 and TRBJ1-3; D not certain. V lost 1 base and J 0 bases, leaving 7 bases between the germline ends. This CDR3 comprises 15 residues. Germline V gene data show CDR1 as LGHDT and CDR2 as YNNKEL (reference sequence). The CDR3 sequence: CASSQGSDSGNTIYF. The CDR3 coding sequence is TGTGCCAGCAGCCAAGGTTCAGACTCTGGAAACACCATATATTTT. The full variable domain, completed using reference TRBV3-1 and TRBJ1-3, is DTAVSQTPKYLVTQMGNDKSIKCEQNLGHDTMYWYKQDSKKFLKIMFSYNNKELIINETVPNRFSPKSPDKAHLNLHINSLELGDSAVYFCASSQGSDSGNTIYFGEGSWLTVV.

The chain recombines TRBV6-1 with TRBJ2-3, with D uncertain. The CDR3 has 12 amino acids. The germline gives CDR1 MNHNS, CDR2 SASEGT. The germline V and J ends were trimmed by 6 bases and 6 bases, with 10 bases remaining between them. The CDR3 region has the DNA TGTGCCAGCAGGCTAGGCCCCGATACGCAGTATTTT. It codes for CASRLGPDTQYF.

The chain carries TRBV5-4 and TRBJ2-1; D tentatively fits TRBD1 or TRBD2 (5 bases each). V shed 4 bases and J shed 4 bases, with 15 bases lying between them. Per the germline V gene, CDR1 is SGHNT and CDR2 is YYREEE (reference sequence). CDR3 length equals 15 residues. CDR3 DNA sequence: TGTGCCAGCAGCCCGGGACCTTCAGGGTACAATGAGCAGTTCTTC. Its protein product is CASSPGPSGYNEQFF.

The V call is TRBV7-2, the J call TRBJ2-5; 12 bases map to TRBD2. Per germline, CDR1 SGHTA and CDR2 FQGNSA. This CDR3 spans 16 amino acids. V trimming: 3 bases; J trimming: 1 base; junction bases outside the gene matches: 3. CDR3 sequence: CASSFGLAGIQETQYF. CDR3 bases: TGTGCCAGCAGCTTCGGACTAGCGGGAATCCAAGAGACCCAGTACTTC.

This sequence joins TRBV7-6 and TRBJ2-7; TRBD2 matches 11 bases. Trimming removed 5 bases from V and 4 bases from J; junction bases left unmatched: 10. There are 16 residues in the CDR3. In germline, CDR1 is SGHVS, CDR2 FNYEAQ. The CDR3 loop reads CASSPRVAGGRYEQYF. The CDR3 bases are TGTGCCAGCAGCCCCAGAGTAGCGGGAGGGCGGTACGAGCAGTACTTC. The variable domain in full, completed from reference TRBV7-6 and TRBJ2-7, reads GAGVSQSPRYKVTKRGQDVALRCDPISGHVSLYWYRQALGQGPEFLTYFNYEAQQDKSGLPNDRFSAERPEGSISTLTIQRTEQRDSAMYRCASSPRVAGGRYEQYFGPGTRLTVT.

This clonotype was observed once. The genes are TRBV2 and TRBJ1-1; D might be TRBD1 (5 bases). Germline V gives CDR1 SNHLY, CDR2 FYNNEI. The CDR3 is made up of 13 amino acids. V was shortened by 8 bases and J by 3 bases, with 13 bases between the two germline ends. The DNA of the CDR3 is TGTGCCAGCCACGGGGGGGGAGACACTGAAGCTTTCTTT. This codes for CASHGGGDTEAFF.

This clonotype has at least ten counts. The rearrangement links TRBV5-1 to TRBJ2-2, with D tentatively TRBD2 (5 bases). The CDR3 covers 16 residues. Trimming took 0 bases from V and 2 from J, leaving 11 bases between them. Germline lookup yields CDR1 SGHRS and CDR2 YFSETQ. For the CDR3, the DNA is TGCGCCAGCAGCTTGGCCTGGAGCGGCAACACCGGGGAGCTGTTTTTT. Translated: CASSLAWSGNTGELFF.

The chain is built from TRBV5-1 and TRBJ2-7; 12 bases are shared with TRBD2. In germline, CDR1 is SGHRS, CDR2 YFSETQ. The trim removed 4 bases at V and 7 bases at J, leaving 9 bases unmatched. The CDR3 extends over 15 amino acids. DNA of the CDR3: TGCGCCAGCAGCGTATCTAGCGGGAGGGCCGGGGAGCAGTACTTC. Translation gives CASSVSSGRAGEQYF.

The rearrangement joins TRBV19 to TRBJ1-2, with D hard to call. The germline V and J ends were trimmed by 0 bases and 2 bases, with 10 bases remaining between them. The germline CDR1 and CDR2 sequences are LNHDA and SQIVND (reference sequence). This CDR3 has 15 amino acids. CDR3 sequence: CASSIDLFGNYGYTF. The CDR3 DNA follows: TGTGCCAGTAGTATAGATCTATTTGGGAACTATGGCTACACCTTC.

This chain connects TRBV11-2 to TRBJ1-6; TRBD1 aligns across 7 bases. Germline CDR1 and CDR2: SGHAT and FQNNGV. The CDR3 has 14 residues. Trimming took 4 bases from V and 7 from J; bases not matched to a gene: 4. This CDR3 reads CASSSQGNNSPLHF. CDR3 nucleotides: TGTGCCAGCAGCTCACAGGGGAACAATTCACCCCTCCACTTT.

Ten or more counts support this clonotype. The chain uses TRBV5-1 and TRBJ1-1, with D tentatively TRBD1 (5 bases). Germline-derived CDR1 and CDR2 are SGHRS and YFSETQ. This CDR3 has 13 residues. The V end lost 7 bases, the J end lost 1 base, and 11 bases lay between the germline ends. In nucleotides, the CDR3 is TGCGCCAGCGCAGCCCAGGGGAACACTGAAGCTTTCTTT. Its translation is CASAAQGNTEAFF.

This clonotype was counted a few times. This chain joins TRBV10-3 and TRBJ2-3; D is uncertain. Between the trimmed V and J ends, which lost 8 bases and 3 bases, there was a span of 9 bases. Germline CDR1 ENHRY, CDR2 SYGVKD. CDR3 length: 12 residues. The CDR3 is CAIGIVTDTQYF. Here the CDR3 DNA reads TGTGCCATCGGTATTGTGACAGATACGCAGTATTTT.

The V and J genes are TRBV11-3 and TRBJ2-7; maybe TRBD2 (5 bases). Trimming cost V 1 base and J 3 bases, with 13 bases left between them. CDR3 length: 15 amino acids. Germline-derived CDR1 and CDR2 are SGHNT and YENEEA. CDR3 sequence reads: CASSLGRGESYEQYV. In nucleotides, the CDR3 is TGTGCCAGCAGCTTAGGACGGGGAGAGAGCTACGAGCAGTACGTC.